This T cell receptor (beta chain) was captured by sequencing in a study of cytomegalovirus exposure and HLA in healthy donors (TCRdb year 2017). Notes on the research overall: An earlier analysis of 587 of the donors reported roughly 300 Gb of sequence data and some 120 million unique TCR beta sequences from about 180 million T cells. Donor age, sex, ethnicity and CMV serostatus were collected together with the repertoire data. In addition to the first cohort of 666 subjects, a separate validation cohort of 130 or so different subjects was used. The T cell repertoires of 666 subjects were profiled by immunosequencing and related to cytomegalovirus serostatus. Rather than drawing on any new phenotypic data, the later analysis identified candidate immune exposures from TCR beta sequences and the way those sequences occurred across donors. About 5 DR-DQ haplotypes were handled as single units for association and clustering, since linkage in the cohort was strong. The genetic ancestry cluster associated with self-reported Caucasian donors included about four fifths of the approximately 430 genotyped donors. Among almost 400 genotyped donors of the cohort, an average of roughly 240,000 unique TCR beta nucleotide sequences were sequenced per donor, 15% to 20% of them non-productive. A later genetic analysis took genome-wide SNP genotypes for about three fifths of the roughly 670 donors and used that subset as a discovery cohort. Typing coverage varied by locus: roughly 629-640 donors for A, B, C, DRB1 and DQB1; under 550 for DQA1; 600 to 610 for DPA1; roughly 450 for DPB1. In a later analysis, previously published TCR beta repertoires from several hundred donors were re-analyzed and high-resolution HLA genotyping was added so that TCR occurrence patterns could be studied. Roughly 300 gigabases of sequencing data and 78 million or so unique TCR sequences were included in an early release covering roughly 600 HLA-typed donors. To decide whether each TCR beta V gene segment behaved as functional or pseudogenic, an earlier analysis of some 600 of the donors relied on high-throughput TCR beta sequencing. The study aimed to test whether signatures of past pathogen exposure could be identified by cataloging public T cell receptors. To predict cytomegalovirus infection status, the study combined high-throughput TCR immunosequencing, statistical association of individual TCRs with disease status, and machine learning. HLA typing included class I and class II loci at four-digit resolution. All discovery cohort repertoires had been generated using a single sequencing platform. Results the study describes overall, beyond this receptor: In vitro tests confirmed that a few of the cytomegalovirus-associated TCR beta chains recognize cytomegalovirus antigens. According to a later analysis, parvovirus B19, influenza, CMV and Epstein-Barr virus appeared linked to several top co-occurrence clusters. Because some donors lacked HLA typing at each locus, the association tests relied only on the typed subset. Strong co-occurrence of HLA alleles, especially DR and DQ, made assigning TCR associations to individual alleles difficult. In a later analysis, HLA-associated TCR beta chains were found to be more clonally expanded and to have lower generation probabilities than equally common non-associated chains. A later genetic analysis associated a missense DCLRE1C variant with V-gene and J-gene trimming of TCR beta chains, and an independent cohort replicated the association. Linkage disequilibrium might explain the correlated functional status among segregating V segments, but an unknown experimental factor could not be ruled out. A further reported finding was that TCR beta sequences accurately predicted the HLA-A and HLA-B alleles for most subjects in the first cohort. Because counts were too low, approximately 15 rarely observed V segments, including chromosome 9 orphons, were excluded from the earlier analysis of 587 of the donors. In an earlier analysis of fewer than 700 of the donors, most TCR beta V segments appeared in productive rearrangements about 87% or about 30% of the time, broadly matching IMGT annotations. The classifier was reported to diagnose cytomegalovirus status with high specificity and sensitivity in both the original cohort and the validation cohort. Because the 87-base-pair reads could not distinguish some IMGT-functional V segments, including TRBV6-2 and TRBV6-3, those segments were excluded. Presence/absence analyses assumed roughly uniform sequencing depth across donors, an assumption that may not hold. According to a later genetic analysis, donors in an Asian-associated ancestry cluster had fewer N-insertions in productive TCRs than the approximately 700-donor mean. The authors suggested that the approach could potentially be extended to other disease states and immunological phenotypes. The only immune exposure information available for the cohort was CMV serostatus. A later analysis found that most CMV-associated TCR beta chains appeared HLA-restricted, with HLA associations seemingly driven largely by CMV exposure. According to a later analysis, TCR association rates differed among HLA loci, with DRB1 alleles showing the most associated TCRs and HLA-C alleles showing the fewest. Most TCR sequences were seen in very few donors, while some public TCRs were found in many individuals. At a false discovery rate of 0.05, a later analysis linked fewer than 20,000 TCR beta sequences to specific HLA alleles. Only TCR beta chains were sequenced in this cohort, and the absence of alpha or paired-chain data limited detectable features. The study listed 150 to 200 TCR beta chains as associated with cytomegalovirus. A cluster of highly shared sequence variants was judged likely to represent a technical artifact of the sequencing pipeline.

V is trimmed back by 3 bases and J by 8 bases, and the junction contains 6 bases that no gene match accounts for. Inclusive of the bounding cysteine and phenylalanine, the CDR3 is 14 residues long. Of the read, only the CDR3 DNA is kept; its 42 bases are in frame from base 1. From a lookup of the germline V gene, CDR1 and CDR2 are MDHEN and SYDVKM. The cohort comprised hundreds of healthy bone marrow donors. At the time of sampling, all cohort members were nominally healthy, though unrecorded immune exposures were likely present. The donor tested CMV seropositive, placing the donor among the 289 seropositive members of the cohort. Each donor provided a peripheral blood sample, and peripheral blood mononuclear cells were used for TCR beta sequencing. Genomic DNA extraction from the blood cell samples was performed with the Qiagen DNeasy Blood Extraction Kit. Of note for this clone: The antigen it binds to is not known. Base qualities are not provided; no much larger clone lies one nucleotide away.

Preparation of the library involved the immunoSEQ multiplex PCR assay. A mixture of 60 forward primers for TCR Vbeta segments and 13 reverse primers for TCR Jbeta segments was used in the multiplex PCR. Amplification of the CDR3 region of rearranged TCR beta genes was performed with a multiplex PCR assay on genomic DNA. The amplified TCR beta libraries were sequenced on the Illumina HiSeq System as 87-base-pair reads. The paper's data handling went like this. In a later analysis, 80 million or so unique TCR beta chains were counted across the roughly 700 repertoires, and approximately 11 million of these chains were shared by at least two donors. To remove PCR and sequencing errors, raw reads were error-corrected and collapsed into unique sequences using a nearest-neighbor algorithm that merged closely related sequences. Alignment of CDR3 sequences to IMGT reference sequences was used to assign V, D and J gene segments. For a sequence to be retained, at least a six-nucleotide match to both a V gene segment and a J gene segment was required. Rearrangements were classified as productive when the CDR3 lacked stop codons and remained in frame with V and J, and all other rearrangements were classified as non-productive. Following IMGT convention, CDR3 was defined as the stretch from the second conserved V-encoded cysteine up to the conserved J-encoded phenylalanine. In an earlier analysis of some 550 of the donors, sequences lacking an unambiguous match to a single V gene segment were excluded. An earlier analysis of some 500 of the donors classified V segments as functional when productive rearrangements were above 56.7% and as segregating when the standard deviation between donors was above 5%. A statistical classification framework was developed to diagnose cytomegalovirus status using the catalog of TCR beta chain sequences. In a later analysis, V and J genes were assigned by comparing TCR nucleotide sequences against IMGT/GENE-DB human TR gene sequences. A later analysis assigned CDR3 sequences and most-parsimonious VDJ recombination scenarios with the TCRdist pipeline. In a later analysis, each TCR beta chain was defined by its CDR3 amino acid sequence together with its V-gene family, and reads without a unique V-gene family were excluded. To address suspected cross-contamination and a sequencing artifact, a later analysis removed roughly 580 highly shared, low-generation-probability nucleotide sequences. For each public chain, a later analysis derived a clonal expansion index from normalized ranks of inferred template counts within each repertoire. A later analysis computed generation probabilities with a VDJ recombination model fitted to out-of-frame rearrangements, and checked the results against IGoR. In a later analysis, TCR-TCR, TCR-HLA and TCR-CMV co-occurrence was scored with hypergeometric tests, and a repertoire-size bias correction was applied to TCR pairs. A later analysis estimated false discovery rates by permuting HLA or CMV assignments 20 times. In a later analysis, co-occurring TCRs were grouped with DBSCAN, and TCRdist sequence similarity was added when clustering was performed within HLA-allele-positive subsets. Repertoires with fewer than 30,000 or more than 120,000 public chains were left out of co-occurrence clustering, as were a handful of repertoires with anomalous nucleotide sharing. The source is immuneACCESS, and TCRdb retained only in-frame sequences with V and J called. Part of the clones is not carried over; for the studies checked, unresolved V genes explain less than half of this, and the remainder is unexplained. V and J calls and clone size are copied from that table; D and trimming were computed from the DNA. The sample table lists 95,000 to 150,000 clones, roughly 80% of them with a count of one. The ten largest clones add up to about 32% of the sample.

The source material was PBMCs. This chain is built from TRBV28 and TRBJ2-4; 8 central bases correspond to TRBD1. This sequence originates from a man aged 55 to 70 in good health and CMV-seropositive. The CDR3 sequence is CASSFRGRTDIQYF. The DNA is as follows: TGTGCCAGCAGTTTCAGGGGGCGGACAGACATTCAGTACTTC.